Following are 26 T cell receptor beta chains from one sample sequenced in a study of T cell responses to AZD1222 COVID-19 vaccine. Data came from immunoSEQ multiplex PCR; TCRdb stores just in-frame clones and leaves some out. The sample holds more than 250,000 clones, about 92% seen once. Sequences were derived from peripheral blood, sampled on day 0 of AZD1222 vaccination. The receptors originated from an adult in good health.

The chain has TRBV6-2 or TRBV6-3 and TRBJ1-1; no reliable D call. The CDR3 covers 16 residues. CDR1 MNHEY and CDR2 SVGEGT come from the germline V gene. V lost 4 bases and J lost 0, with 15 bases in between. CDR3 sequence reads: CASSSDASLMNTEAFF. CDR3 bases: TGTGCCAGCAGTTCCGACGCAAGTTTGATGAACACTGAAGCTTTCTTT.

The genes are TRBV5-6 and TRBJ2-7, with unresolved D. Per the germline V gene, CDR1 is SGHDT and CDR2 is YYEEEE. The V and J ends lost 4 bases and 0 bases respectively, with 5 bases between them. This CDR3 is 12 amino acids long. The CDR3 DNA reads as TGTGCCAGCAGCCGGACCTCCTACGAGCAGTACTTC. Its translation: CASSRTSYEQYF.

The chain is built from TRBV28 and TRBJ1-2; D is ambiguous. Germline lookup yields CDR1 MDHEN and CDR2 SYDVKM. Trimming shortened V by 6 bases and J by 4 bases, and 21 bases separated the two germline ends. The CDR3 sequence is 16 residues long. CDR3 nucleotide sequence: TGTGCCAGCAGCCGAACAACCGGGGAATGGTTCTATGGCTACACCTTC. Its translation is CASSRTTGEWFYGYTF.

The gene calls are TRBV19 and TRBJ1-1; possibly TRBD1 for D (6 bases). V shed 8 bases and J shed 4 bases, with 23 bases lying between them. The CDR3 contains 16 residues. Germline V gene data show CDR1 as LNHDA and CDR2 as SQIVND (reference sequence). The CDR3 DNA reads TGTGCCAGTTGCCCGGGACACCTAACGAAGCGCACTGAAGCTTTCTTT. Protein sequence: CASCPGHLTKRTEAFF.

CDR3 sequence reads: CASSLRLAGTSGNNEQFF. The CDR3, as DNA: TGTGCCAGCAGCTTAAGGCTAGCGGGAACCTCGGGGAACAATGAGCAGTTCTTC. The chain employs TRBV11-2 and TRBJ2-1, with TRBD2 identical over 9 bases. Germline V gene data show CDR1 as SGHAT and CDR2 as FQNNGV. The CDR3 has 18 residues. With 2 bases clipped from V and 5 bases from J, the junction kept 13 bases outside the gene matches. Full variable domain (missing parts from reference TRBV11-2 and TRBJ2-1): EAGVAQSPRYKIIEKRQSVAFWCNPISGHATLYWYQQILGQGPKLLIQFQNNGVVDDSQLPKDRFSAERLKGVDSTLKIQPAKLEDSAVYLCASSLRLAGTSGNNEQFFGPGTRLTVL.

The chain recombines TRBV7-9 with TRBJ2-2, with 9 positions matching TRBD1. Germline lookup yields CDR1 SEHNR and CDR2 FQNEAQ (reference sequence). With V trimmed by 5 bases and J by 5 bases, 6 bases remained unmatched. The CDR3 totals 15 residues. CDR3 in DNA: TGTGCCAGCAGCACCGGGACAGGGTTGACCGGGGAGCTGTTTTTT. Translation gives CASSTGTGLTGELFF.

For the CDR3, the DNA is TGTGCCTGGAGTGTCGCTACCCTGACAGTCATGAACACTGAAGCTTTCTTT. It translates to CAWSVATLTVMNTEAFF. The V call is TRBV30, the J call TRBJ1-1; tentative D call: TRBD1 (5 bases). V was clipped by 0 bases and J by 0 bases, with 17 bases between them. The CDR3 runs 17 residues. Per germline, CDR1 GTSNPN and CDR2 SVGIG (reference sequence).

V and J are TRBV12-3 or TRBV12-4 and TRBJ1-1; D gene ambiguous. The CDR3 covers 13 residues. V was clipped by 1 base and J by 7 bases, with 10 bases between them. The CDR3 reads CASSLGSPFEAFF. DNA of the CDR3: TGTGCCAGCAGTTTAGGCTCGCCCTTTGAAGCTTTCTTT.

The chain links TRBV9 to TRBJ2-1, with D possibly TRBD2 on 6 matching bases. The CDR3 consists of 14 residues. The germline V gene encodes CDR1 SGDLS and CDR2 YYNGEE. V was clipped by 4 bases and J by 5 bases, with 13 bases between them. CDR3 sequence: CASSSSAGNNEQFF. CDR3 bases: TGTGCCAGCAGCTCTTCTGCGGGAAACAATGAGCAGTTCTTC. Using reference TRBV9 and TRBJ2-1 for the parts outside the CDR3, the full variable domain is DSGVTQTPKHLITATGQRVTLRCSPRSGDLSVYWYQQSLDQGLQFLIQYYNGEERAKGNILERFSAQQFPDLHSELNLSSLELGDSALYFCASSSSAGNNEQFFGPGTRLTVL.

The chain joins TRBV20-1 to TRBJ1-1; D not certain. Trimming took off 3 bases at V and 12 bases at J, with 14 bases between the two ends. This CDR3 comprises 11 residues. CDR1 and CDR2 (germline): DFQATT, SNEGSKA (reference sequence). The CDR3 region is CSASPTTVSFF. The CDR3 DNA reads as TGCAGTGCTAGCCCGACTACGGTGTCTTTCTTT.

The chain recombines TRBV27 with TRBJ1-4; 9 nucleotides line up with TRBD1. The germline V gene has CDR1 MNHEY and CDR2 SMNVEV (reference sequence). Trimming took 10 bases from V and 8 from J; bases not matched to a gene: 11. The CDR3 is 14 amino acids. CDR3 amino acids: CATSAGTGNEKLFF. The CDR3 coding sequence is TGTGCCACGTCCGCCGGGACAGGGAACGAAAAACTGTTTTTT.

This clone was seen only once. The V call is TRBV28, the J call TRBJ1-6; D is uncertain. The CDR3 is 14 residues long. CDR1 is MDHEN and CDR2 is SYDVKM in the germline V gene. The germline V and J ends were trimmed by 2 bases and 6 bases, with 8 bases remaining between them. CDR3 region: CASSLQQINSPLHF. CDR3 sequence (DNA): TGTGCCAGCAGTTTACAACAGATTAATTCACCCCTCCACTTT. The full variable domain, its missing parts supplied by reference TRBV28 and TRBJ1-6, is DVKVTQSSRYLVKRTGEKVFLECVQDMDHENMFWYRQDPGLGLRLIYFSYDVKMKEKGDIPEGYSVSREKKERFSLILESASTNQTSMYLCASSLQQINSPLHFGNGTRLTVT.

This clone was detected only once. The DNA is omitted, as the CDR3 cannot be located on it reliably, and the CDR3 follows TCRdb's listing. V is TRBV19 and J is TRBJ1-1. Per germline, CDR1 LNHDA and CDR2 SQIVND (reference sequence). The CDR3 is made up of 14 amino acids, end residues included. CDR3 amino acids: CASTSGRPNTEAFF.

This chain connects TRBV6-5 to TRBJ1-6; D is uncertain. The V gene lost 8 bases and the J gene lost 7 bases, with 15 bases spanning the gap. Germline loops: CDR1 MNHEY, CDR2 SVGAGI. The CDR3 consists of 14 residues. CDR3 bases: TGTGCCAGCCACGAGCCGGGTTTAAATTCACCCCTCCACTTT. Translation: CASHEPGLNSPLHF.

This chain uses TRBV5-1 with TRBJ2-7, with 10 nucleotides matching TRBD1. The length of the CDR3 is 15 residues. The trim removed 4 bases at V and 2 bases at J, leaving 6 bases unmatched. Germline assignment: CDR1 SGHRS and CDR2 YFSETQ. CDR3 in amino acids: CASSVKGQGTYEQYF. The DNA for the CDR3 is TGCGCCAGCAGCGTAAAGGGACAGGGGACCTACGAGCAGTACTTC.

CDR3 nucleotides: TGTGCCAGCAGCTCTTCGGGACAGGGGGCTAGTGAGCAGTACTTC. As protein: CASSSSGQGASEQYF. This sequence joins TRBV5-6 and TRBJ2-7; 12 bases align to TRBD1. Per the germline V gene, CDR1 is SGHDT and CDR2 is YYEEEE. The CDR3 consists of 15 residues. With 3 bases clipped from V and 7 bases from J, the junction kept 8 bases outside the gene matches.

The V gene is TRBV9, the J gene TRBJ1-2; D uncertain. Trimming shortened V by 0 bases and J by 4 bases, and 13 bases separated the two germline ends. The germline gives CDR1 SGDLS, CDR2 YYNGEE. The CDR3 is 15 residues long. The CDR3 spells CASSVAAGISYGYTF. In nucleotides, the CDR3 is TGTGCCAGCAGCGTAGCAGCAGGAATATCCTATGGCTACACCTTC.

The rearrangement uses TRBV3-1 (or the pseudogene TRBV3-2) and TRBJ1-3; D not certain. The V gene's germline CDR1 is LGHDT and CDR2 YNNKEL (reference sequence). This CDR3 is 14 amino acids long. The V end lost 4 bases, the J end lost 0 bases, and 7 bases lay between the germline ends. The CDR3 region has the DNA TGTGCCAGCAGCCGACCGATCTCTGGAAACACCATATATTTT. It encodes CASSRPISGNTIYF.

This rearrangement joins TRBV2 to TRBJ2-3, with D unclear. Trimming pared 6 bases from V and 2 bases from J, leaving 6 bases between. The germline CDR1 and CDR2 sequences are SNHLY and FYNNEI. The length of the CDR3 is 12 residues. The CDR3 reads CASRSDTDTQYF. As DNA, the CDR3 is TGTGCCAGCAGGTCTGACACAGATACGCAGTATTTT.

The rearrangement links TRBV27 to TRBJ2-7; the match to TRBD1 covers 10 bases. Germline CDR1 reads MNHEY; CDR2 reads SMNVEV (reference sequence). The length of the CDR3 is 15 residues. V was pared by 10 bases and J by 1 base, with 10 bases of the junction left unmatched. The CDR3 here is CATARKGQGSYEQYF. CDR3 nucleotides: TGTGCCACCGCGAGGAAGGGACAGGGGTCCTACGAGCAGTACTTC.

This clone has just one count. The rearrangement joins TRBV28 to TRBJ2-1; no definite D call. Germline CDR1 MDHEN, CDR2 SYDVKM. The V and J ends lost 7 bases and 7 bases respectively, with 20 bases between them. The length of the CDR3 is 15 residues. CDR3: CASNPGPQPWNEQFF. The CDR3 nucleotides are TGTGCCAGCAACCCGGGCCCTCAGCCCTGGAATGAGCAGTTCTTC.

The chain employs TRBV5-3 and TRBJ2-1, with 11 nucleotides matching TRBD2. TRBV5-3 falls under the ORF class, with uncertain function. The trim removed 3 bases at V and 6 bases at J, leaving 17 bases unmatched. The length of the CDR3 is 19 residues. The CDR3 DNA follows: TGTGCCAGAAGCTCAAACCCCACTAGCGGGGGTACCACCCTCAATGAGCAGTTCTTC. Amino acids: CARSSNPTSGGTTLNEQFF.

The rearrangement links TRBV20-1 to TRBJ2-5; a possible D gene is TRBD2 (5 bases). The length of the CDR3 is 11 residues. Trimming pared 6 bases from V and 5 bases from J, leaving 10 bases between. Germline V gene data show CDR1 as DFQATT and CDR2 as SNEGSKA (reference sequence). This CDR3 reads CSARPGETQYF. In DNA form, the CDR3 reads TGCAGTGCCCGCCCGGGGGAGACCCAGTACTTC.

The J gene is TRBJ2-7, the V gene TRBV5-6, with D possibly TRBD2 on 5 matching bases. Looked up from germline, CDR1 is SGHDT and CDR2 is YYEEEE. Trimming left V 2 bases short and J 3 bases short, with 15 bases between. The CDR3 sequence is 15 residues long. The CDR3 region has the DNA TGTGCCAGCAGCTTTATCCTAGCAACCTTCTACGAGCAGTACTTC. The encoded protein is CASSFILATFYEQYF. Drawing the rest from reference TRBV5-6 and TRBJ2-7, the complete variable domain is DAGVTQSPTHLIKTRGQQVTLRCSPKSGHDTVSWYQQALGQGPQFIFQYYEEEERQRGNFPDRFSGHQFPNYSSELNVNALLLGDSALYLCASSFILATFYEQYFGPGTRLTVT.

This clone was counted a single time. Here the CDR3 DNA reads TGCAGCTCCACCGGACTATCCCCCGGCGATGAGCAGTTCTTC. Amino acid sequence: CSSTGLSPGDEQFF. This chain joins TRBV29-1 and TRBJ2-1, with a weak D call TRBD2 (6 bases). The germline CDR1 and CDR2 sequences are SQVTM and ANQGSEA. V shed 8 bases and J shed 8 bases, with 22 bases lying between them. This CDR3 is 14 amino acids long.

V usage is TRBV28 and J usage is TRBJ1-5; D is possibly TRBD1 (5 bases). The length of the CDR3 is 13 residues. V was shortened by 10 bases and J by 0 bases, with 10 bases between the two germline ends. Germline V gives CDR1 MDHEN, CDR2 SYDVKM. The CDR3 protein is CATDSHSNQPQHF. CDR3 nucleotides: TGTGCCACCGACAGTCATAGCAATCAGCCCCAGCATTTT.